The 2 T cell receptor beta chains listed next were all sequenced from one sample in a study of shared T cell receptors in the human thymus. Only in-frame clones appear in the TCRdb table, and some are missing; sequencing was by immunoSEQ multiplex PCR. The data show about 660,000 clones, with over 75% seen just once and 0.0095% to 0.012% held by the top ten. These data were likewise used in another study, on human thymus T cells.

The specimen was thymocytes. The receptors originated from a boy in the first two years of life with a congenital heart defect.

CDR3: CASSETGTSGSGGINEQFF. For the CDR3, the DNA is TGTGCCAGCAGCGAAACCGGGACTAGCGGTTCGGGGGGGATCAATGAGCAGTTCTTC. The V gene is TRBV14, the J gene TRBJ2-1, with 11 bases fitting TRBD2. The germline gives CDR1 SGHDN, CDR2 FVKESK. V dropped 5 bases and J dropped 6; count of bases not matched to a gene: 18. CDR3 length equals 19 residues. Variable domain in full (rest from reference TRBV14 and TRBJ2-1): EAGVTQFPSHSVIEKGQTVTLRCDPISGHDNLYWYRRVMGKEIKFLLHFVKESKQDESGMPNNRFLAERTGGTYSTLKVQPAELEDSGVYFCASSETGTSGSGGINEQFFGPGTRLTVL.

CDR3 DNA sequence: TGTGCCAGCAGCAAACGACAGGGGAAGCCCCTCTCTGGGGCCAACGTCCTGACTTTC. This translates into CASSKRQGKPLSGANVLTF. The gene calls are TRBV7-2 and TRBJ2-6; the match to TRBD1 covers 8 bases. The germline gives CDR1 SGHTA, CDR2 FQGNSA. V dropped 5 bases and J dropped 0; count of bases not matched to a gene: 12. CDR3 length: 19 amino acids.